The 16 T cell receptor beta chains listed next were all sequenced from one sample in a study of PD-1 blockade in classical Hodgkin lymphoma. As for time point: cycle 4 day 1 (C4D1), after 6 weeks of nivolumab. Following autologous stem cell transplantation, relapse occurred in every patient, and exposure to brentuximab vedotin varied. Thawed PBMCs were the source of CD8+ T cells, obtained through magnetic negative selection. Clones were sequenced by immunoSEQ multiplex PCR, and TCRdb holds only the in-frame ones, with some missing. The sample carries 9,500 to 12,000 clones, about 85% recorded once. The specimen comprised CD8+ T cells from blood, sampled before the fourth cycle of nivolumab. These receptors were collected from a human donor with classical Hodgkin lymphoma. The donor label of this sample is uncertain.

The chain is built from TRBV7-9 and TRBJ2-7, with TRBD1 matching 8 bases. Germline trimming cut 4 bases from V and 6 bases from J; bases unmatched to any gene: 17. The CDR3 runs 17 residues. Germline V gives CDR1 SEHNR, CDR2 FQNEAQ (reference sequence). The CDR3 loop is CASSSLPPGQVRGEQYF. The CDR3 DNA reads TGTGCCAGCAGCTCTCTACCCCCGGGACAGGTTCGCGGCGAGCAGTACTTC.

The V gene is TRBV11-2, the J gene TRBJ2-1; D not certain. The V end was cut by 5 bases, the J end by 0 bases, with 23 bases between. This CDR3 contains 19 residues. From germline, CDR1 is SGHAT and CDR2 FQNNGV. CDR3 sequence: CASSRPQLKGLSSYNEQFF. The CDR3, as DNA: TGTGCCAGCAGCCGTCCACAACTAAAGGGCCTCAGCTCCTACAATGAGCAGTTCTTC.

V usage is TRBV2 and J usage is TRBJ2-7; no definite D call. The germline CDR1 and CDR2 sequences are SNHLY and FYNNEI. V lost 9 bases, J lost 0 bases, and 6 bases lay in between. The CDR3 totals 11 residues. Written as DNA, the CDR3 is TGTGCCAGTGGTTCCTCCTACGAGCAGTACTTC. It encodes CASGSSYEQYF.

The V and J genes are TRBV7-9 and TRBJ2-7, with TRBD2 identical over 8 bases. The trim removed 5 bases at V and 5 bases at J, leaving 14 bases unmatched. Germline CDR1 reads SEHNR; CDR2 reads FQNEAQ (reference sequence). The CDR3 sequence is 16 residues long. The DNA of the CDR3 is TGTGCCAGCAGCCCCCAGAGCGGGAGCATTTTTAACGAGCAGTACTTC. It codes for CASSPQSGSIFNEQYF.

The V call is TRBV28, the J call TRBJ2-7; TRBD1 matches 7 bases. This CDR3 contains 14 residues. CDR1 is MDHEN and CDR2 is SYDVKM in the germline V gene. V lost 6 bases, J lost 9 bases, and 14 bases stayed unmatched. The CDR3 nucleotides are TGTGCCAGCAGCGATACCCCGGGACAGTTCGGGCAGTACTTC. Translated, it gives CASSDTPGQFGQYF.

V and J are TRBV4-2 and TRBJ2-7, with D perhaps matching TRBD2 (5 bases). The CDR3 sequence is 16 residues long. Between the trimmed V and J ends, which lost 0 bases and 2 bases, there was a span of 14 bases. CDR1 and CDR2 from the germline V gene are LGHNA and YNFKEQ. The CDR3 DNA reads TGTGCCAGCAGCCAAGACGCCGGGATTATCACCTACGAGCAGTACTTC. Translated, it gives CASSQDAGIITYEQYF.

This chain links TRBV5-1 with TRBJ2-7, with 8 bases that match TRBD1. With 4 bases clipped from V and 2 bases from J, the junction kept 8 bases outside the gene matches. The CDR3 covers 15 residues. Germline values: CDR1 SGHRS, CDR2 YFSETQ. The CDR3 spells CASSHRDRQPYEQYF. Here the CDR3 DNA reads TGCGCCAGCAGCCATCGGGACAGGCAGCCCTACGAGCAGTACTTC.

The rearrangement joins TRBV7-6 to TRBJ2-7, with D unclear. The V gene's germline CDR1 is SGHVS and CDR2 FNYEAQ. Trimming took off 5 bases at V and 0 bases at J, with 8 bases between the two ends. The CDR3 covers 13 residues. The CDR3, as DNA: TGTGCCAGCAGCCCCGAGTCCTCCTACGAGCAGTACTTC. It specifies CASSPESSYEQYF.

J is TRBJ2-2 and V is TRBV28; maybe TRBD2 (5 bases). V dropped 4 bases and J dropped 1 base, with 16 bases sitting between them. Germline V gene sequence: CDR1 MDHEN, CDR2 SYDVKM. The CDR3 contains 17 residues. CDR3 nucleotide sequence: TGTGCCAGCAGTTCAGGCGAAGGGAGTATGAACACCGGGGAGCTGTTTTTT. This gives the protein CASSSGEGSMNTGELFF.

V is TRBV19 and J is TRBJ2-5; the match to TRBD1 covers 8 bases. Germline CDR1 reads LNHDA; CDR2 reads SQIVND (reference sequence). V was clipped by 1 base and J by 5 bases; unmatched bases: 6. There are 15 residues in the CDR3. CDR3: CASSIAGGAGETQYF. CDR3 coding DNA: TGTGCCAGTAGTATAGCAGGGGGCGCGGGGGAGACCCAGTACTTC.

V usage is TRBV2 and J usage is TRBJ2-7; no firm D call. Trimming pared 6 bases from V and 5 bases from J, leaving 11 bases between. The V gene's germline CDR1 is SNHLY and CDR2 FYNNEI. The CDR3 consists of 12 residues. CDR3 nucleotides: TGTGCCAGCAGCTTGAGCCGCCACGAGCAGTACTTC. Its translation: CASSLSRHEQYF.

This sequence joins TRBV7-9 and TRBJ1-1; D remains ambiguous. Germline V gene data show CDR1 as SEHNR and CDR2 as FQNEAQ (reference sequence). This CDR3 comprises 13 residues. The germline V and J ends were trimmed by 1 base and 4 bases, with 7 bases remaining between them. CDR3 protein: CASSLGASTEAFF. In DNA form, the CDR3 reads TGTGCCAGCAGCTTAGGAGCAAGCACTGAAGCTTTCTTT.

This CDR3 reads CASSPQLGGPFYEQYF. For the CDR3, the DNA is TGTGCCAGCAGTCCCCAGCTCGGGGGGCCTTTCTACGAGCAGTACTTC. This chain connects TRBV27 to TRBJ2-7, with D possibly TRBD2 on 7 matching bases. Deletions cut 5 bases from V and 3 bases from J, with 20 bases between. Germline-derived CDR1 and CDR2 are MNHEY and SMNVEV (reference sequence). This CDR3 spans 16 amino acids.

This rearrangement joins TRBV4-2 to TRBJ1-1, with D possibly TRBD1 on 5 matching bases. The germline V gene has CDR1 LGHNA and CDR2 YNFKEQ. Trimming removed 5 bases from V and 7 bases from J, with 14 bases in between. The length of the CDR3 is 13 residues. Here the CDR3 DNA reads TGTGCCAGCAGCTTGGGGGAAATACTTGAAGCTTTCTTT. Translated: CASSLGEILEAFF.

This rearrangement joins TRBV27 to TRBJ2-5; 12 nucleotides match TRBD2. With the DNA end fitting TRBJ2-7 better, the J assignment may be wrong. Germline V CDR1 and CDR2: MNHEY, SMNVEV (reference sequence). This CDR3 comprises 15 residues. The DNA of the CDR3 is TGTGCCAGCAGTCCACTAGCGGGAGGACTCGACGAGCAGTACTTC. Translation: CASSPLAGGLDEQYF.

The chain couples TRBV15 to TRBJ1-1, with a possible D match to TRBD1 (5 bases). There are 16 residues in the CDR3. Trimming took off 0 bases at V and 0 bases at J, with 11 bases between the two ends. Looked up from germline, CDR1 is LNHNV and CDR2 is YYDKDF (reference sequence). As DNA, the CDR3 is TGTGCCACCAGCAGAGATTGGGGCAGCATGAACACTGAAGCTTTCTTT. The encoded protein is CATSRDWGSMNTEAFF.